This TCR beta chain was sequenced in a study of Tregs in tolerant kidney transplant recipients. Thawed PBMCs were FACS-sorted into unstimulated CD4+CD25+CD127- regulatory T cells, CD4+CD25- non-regulatory cells, CD4 and CD8 cells. This CDR3 contains 15 residues. The ends were cut back, 1 base at V and 3 bases at J, with 13 bases in the middle. Germline V gives CDR1 SNHLY, CDR2 FYNNEI. The data were produced by immunoSEQ multiplex PCR, yet TCRdb's version contains in-frame clones alone and is incomplete. The sample has about 72,000 clones; 92% are singletons. The sample holds one count of this clone. The antigen remains undetermined. Study findings and constraints: The small number of patients limits these findings pending further validation.

Sample: CD8+ T cells from blood, taken before the transplant. The chain joins TRBV2 to TRBJ2-7; D possibly corresponds to TRBD1 (6 bases). The clonotype was recovered from a human donor who received a combined kidney and bone marrow transplant. CDR3 residues: CASSEVGANYYEQYF. In DNA form, the CDR3 reads TGTGCCAGCAGTGAAGTGGGGGCCAACTACTACGAGCAGTACTTC.